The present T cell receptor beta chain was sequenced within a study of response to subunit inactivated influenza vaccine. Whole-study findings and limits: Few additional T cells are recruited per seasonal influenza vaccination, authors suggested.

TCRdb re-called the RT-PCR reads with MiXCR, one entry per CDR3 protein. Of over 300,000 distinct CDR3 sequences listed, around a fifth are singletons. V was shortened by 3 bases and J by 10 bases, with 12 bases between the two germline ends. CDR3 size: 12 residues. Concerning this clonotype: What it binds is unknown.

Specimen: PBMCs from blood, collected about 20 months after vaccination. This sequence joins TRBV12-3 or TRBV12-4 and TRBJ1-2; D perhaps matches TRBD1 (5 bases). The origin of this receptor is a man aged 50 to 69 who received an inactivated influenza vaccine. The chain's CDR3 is CASSLGGGDYTF. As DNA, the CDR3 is TGTGCCAGCAGTTTGGGGGGAGGAGACTACACCTTC.